The 16 T cell receptor beta chains in this list originate from one sample, sequenced in a study of CD8 T cells in ankylosing spondylitis. Regarding the study as a whole: Seemingly characteristic of ankylosing spondylitis blood was a TCR beta motif consisting of fewer than 10 highly homologous variants.

One entry per CDR3 protein results from TCRdb running MiXCR on the 5' RACE reads. The sample has approximately 540,000 distinct CDR3 sequences, about 13% seen once. For these receptors, no antigen is known. Input material: blood, either unsorted or a sorted T cell fraction (not recorded which). These receptors all come from a male donor with ankylosing spondylitis.

V is TRBV30 and J is TRBJ2-6; no clear D. CDR3 length: 14 amino acids. Trimming cost V 2 bases and J 4 bases, with 9 bases left between them. Germline lookup yields CDR1 GTSNPN and CDR2 SVGIG (reference sequence). The CDR3 region has the DNA TGTGCCTGGAGTATCAGTTTCGGGGCCAACGTCCTGACTTTC. Protein product: CAWSISFGANVLTF.

The chain links TRBV18 to TRBJ2-2; 14 positions match TRBD2. Unmatched junction bases numbered 5, after V lost 4 bases and J lost 1 base. The CDR3 has 18 amino acids. Per the germline V gene, CDR1 is KGHSH and CDR2 is LQKENI. The CDR3 region has the DNA TGTGCCAGCTCACGTCGGACTAGCGGGAGGCAGAACACCGGGGAGCTGTTTTTT. It yields the protein CASSRRTSGRQNTGELFF.

This clonotype was counted a few times. This rearrangement joins TRBV10-3 to TRBJ2-1; weak D call: TRBD1 (6 bases). This CDR3 spans 14 amino acids. Trimming cost V 6 bases and J 6 bases, with 15 bases left between them. Germline V CDR1 and CDR2: ENHRY, SYGVKD. The CDR3 sequence is CAIRGDIISNEQFF. DNA for the CDR3: TGTGCCATCAGGGGGGACATTATTTCCAATGAGCAGTTCTTC.

This clonotype has more than one count but fewer than ten. This chain connects TRBV6-6 to TRBJ2-7, with unresolved D. V shed 0 bases and J shed 7 bases, with 10 bases lying between them. CDR1 and CDR2 (germline): MNHNY, SVGAGI (reference sequence). This CDR3 contains 13 residues. In DNA form, the CDR3 reads TGTGCCAGCAGTTACTCCCCCGAGAGAGAGCAGTACTTC. It yields the protein CASSYSPEREQYF.

This clonotype was recorded a few times. The chain couples TRBV27 to TRBJ1-6; D gene uncertain. CDR1 MNHEY and CDR2 SMNVEV come from the germline V gene (reference sequence). Trimming left V 7 bases short and J 8 bases short, with 15 bases between. CDR3 size: 14 residues. The CDR3 sequence is CASTLMGSDSPLHF. The CDR3 coding sequence is TGTGCCAGCACCTTAATGGGTTCGGATTCACCCCTCCACTTT.

The chain carries TRBV16 and TRBJ2-1; no clear D gene. CDR1 is KGHSY, CDR2 FQNENV, per germline. Trimming cost V 4 bases and J 5 bases, with 15 bases left between them. CDR3 size: 15 residues. CDR3 nucleotides: TGTGCCAGCAGCCTTTTACGGGCCACTAACAATGAGCAGTTCTTC. The encoded protein is CASSLLRATNNEQFF.

This clonotype was detected only a few times. This rearrangement joins TRBV20-1 to TRBJ2-5; 9 nucleotides line up with TRBD1. The CDR3 runs to 16 residues. In germline, CDR1 is DFQATT, CDR2 SNEGSKA (reference sequence). V shed 1 base, J shed 2 bases, and the junction held 8 bases outside the gene matches. CDR3: CSARANRQGVQETQYF. CDR3 coding DNA: TGCAGTGCTAGAGCTAATCGACAGGGGGTACAAGAGACCCAGTACTTC.

V gene TRBV5-1 combines with J gene TRBJ2-5; D perhaps matches TRBD2 (5 bases). V lost 1 base and J lost 2, with 9 bases in between. The CDR3 has 14 amino acids. CDR1 is SGHRS, CDR2 YFSETQ, per germline. The CDR3 nucleotides are TGCGCCAGCAGCTTGATCGGGGTGCAAGAGACCCAGTACTTC. This encodes CASSLIGVQETQYF.

This clonotype was detected a few times. CDR3 region: CASSPTQGYEQYV. CDR3 bases: TGTGCCAGCTCACCAACCCAGGGCTACGAGCAGTACGTC. The chain carries TRBV18 and TRBJ2-7; TRBD1 might be the D (5 bases). The CDR3 totals 13 residues. Between the trimmed V and J ends, which lost 2 bases and 3 bases, there was a span of 8 bases. CDR1 and CDR2 (germline): KGHSH, LQKENI.

In its sample, this clonotype was seen a few times. The chain carries TRBV21-1 and TRBJ2-3; TRBD1 is the table's D call and was not checked against the DNA. TRBV21-1 is a listed pseudogene. This CDR3 comprises 21 residues. The CDR3 DNA is TGTGCCAGCAGCAAGTTAGTGGGCAAGGGTGGCCGGACAGGGGGTGAAGATACGCAGTATTTT. It translates to CASSKLVGKGGRTGGEDTQYF.

This chain connects TRBV27 to TRBJ2-3, with 12 nucleotides matching TRBD2. Germline V gene sequence: CDR1 MNHEY, CDR2 SMNVEV (reference sequence). The CDR3 consists of 19 residues. With V trimmed by 3 bases and J by 4 bases, 14 bases remained unmatched. As DNA, the CDR3 is TGTGCCAGCAGTTTGCCCCCCCTGACTAGCGGGAGAGTGGCAGATACGCAGTATTTT. Translation: CASSLPPLTSGRVADTQYF.

This clonotype was seen only a few times. The CDR3 sequence: CASSLAIPPRGDEQFF. The CDR3 DNA is TGTGCCAGCAGTTTAGCCATCCCGCCCCGGGGGGATGAGCAGTTCTTC. This chain connects TRBV12-3 or TRBV12-4 to TRBJ2-1; TRBD2 agrees at 7 bases. The CDR3 consists of 16 residues. The junction had 10 bases not matched to a gene; V was cut back by 0 bases and J by 8 bases.

This clonotype occurred a few times. The chain recombines TRBV20-1 with TRBJ2-7; 9 nucleotides align to TRBD1. The CDR3 length is 14 residues. After removal of 6 bases from V and 1 base from J, the junction contained 7 bases not matched to a gene. The V gene's germline CDR1 is DFQATT and CDR2 SNEGSKA (reference sequence). The CDR3 coding sequence is TGCAGTGCCCTTAACAGGGGGCTATCCTACGAGCAGTACTTC. Encoded protein: CSALNRGLSYEQYF.

This chain connects TRBV15 to TRBJ2-2, with D maybe TRBD2 (6 bases). Trimming took 1 base from V and 3 from J, leaving 9 bases between them. This CDR3 spans 15 amino acids. Germline CDR1 is LNHNV and CDR2 is YYDKDF (reference sequence). CDR3 region: CATSRGSGDTGELFF. The CDR3 bases are TGTGCCACCAGCAGAGGGTCGGGGGACACCGGGGAGCTGTTTTTT.

The table lists this clonotype with a few counts. The chain couples TRBV7-2 to TRBJ2-2; D may be TRBD2 (6 bases). This CDR3 contains 16 residues. Between the trimmed V and J ends, which lost 1 base and 6 bases, there was a span of 15 bases. Germline CDR1 reads SGHTA; CDR2 reads FQGNSA. The CDR3 DNA sequence: TGTGCCAGCAGCTTAGACCCCGGGACTTCGGCCGGGGAGCTGTTTTTT. Translation: CASSLDPGTSAGELFF.

The table lists this clonotype with many counts. The gene calls are TRBV29-1 and TRBJ1-2; maybe TRBD1 (6 bases). From germline, CDR1 is SQVTM and CDR2 ANQGSEA. Trimming removed 2 bases from V and 2 bases from J, with 12 bases in between. CDR3 length equals 14 residues. The CDR3 nucleotides read TGCAGCGTTGAAAACAGGGTTTCGAACTATGGCTACACCTTC. Translating it yields CSVENRVSNYGYTF.